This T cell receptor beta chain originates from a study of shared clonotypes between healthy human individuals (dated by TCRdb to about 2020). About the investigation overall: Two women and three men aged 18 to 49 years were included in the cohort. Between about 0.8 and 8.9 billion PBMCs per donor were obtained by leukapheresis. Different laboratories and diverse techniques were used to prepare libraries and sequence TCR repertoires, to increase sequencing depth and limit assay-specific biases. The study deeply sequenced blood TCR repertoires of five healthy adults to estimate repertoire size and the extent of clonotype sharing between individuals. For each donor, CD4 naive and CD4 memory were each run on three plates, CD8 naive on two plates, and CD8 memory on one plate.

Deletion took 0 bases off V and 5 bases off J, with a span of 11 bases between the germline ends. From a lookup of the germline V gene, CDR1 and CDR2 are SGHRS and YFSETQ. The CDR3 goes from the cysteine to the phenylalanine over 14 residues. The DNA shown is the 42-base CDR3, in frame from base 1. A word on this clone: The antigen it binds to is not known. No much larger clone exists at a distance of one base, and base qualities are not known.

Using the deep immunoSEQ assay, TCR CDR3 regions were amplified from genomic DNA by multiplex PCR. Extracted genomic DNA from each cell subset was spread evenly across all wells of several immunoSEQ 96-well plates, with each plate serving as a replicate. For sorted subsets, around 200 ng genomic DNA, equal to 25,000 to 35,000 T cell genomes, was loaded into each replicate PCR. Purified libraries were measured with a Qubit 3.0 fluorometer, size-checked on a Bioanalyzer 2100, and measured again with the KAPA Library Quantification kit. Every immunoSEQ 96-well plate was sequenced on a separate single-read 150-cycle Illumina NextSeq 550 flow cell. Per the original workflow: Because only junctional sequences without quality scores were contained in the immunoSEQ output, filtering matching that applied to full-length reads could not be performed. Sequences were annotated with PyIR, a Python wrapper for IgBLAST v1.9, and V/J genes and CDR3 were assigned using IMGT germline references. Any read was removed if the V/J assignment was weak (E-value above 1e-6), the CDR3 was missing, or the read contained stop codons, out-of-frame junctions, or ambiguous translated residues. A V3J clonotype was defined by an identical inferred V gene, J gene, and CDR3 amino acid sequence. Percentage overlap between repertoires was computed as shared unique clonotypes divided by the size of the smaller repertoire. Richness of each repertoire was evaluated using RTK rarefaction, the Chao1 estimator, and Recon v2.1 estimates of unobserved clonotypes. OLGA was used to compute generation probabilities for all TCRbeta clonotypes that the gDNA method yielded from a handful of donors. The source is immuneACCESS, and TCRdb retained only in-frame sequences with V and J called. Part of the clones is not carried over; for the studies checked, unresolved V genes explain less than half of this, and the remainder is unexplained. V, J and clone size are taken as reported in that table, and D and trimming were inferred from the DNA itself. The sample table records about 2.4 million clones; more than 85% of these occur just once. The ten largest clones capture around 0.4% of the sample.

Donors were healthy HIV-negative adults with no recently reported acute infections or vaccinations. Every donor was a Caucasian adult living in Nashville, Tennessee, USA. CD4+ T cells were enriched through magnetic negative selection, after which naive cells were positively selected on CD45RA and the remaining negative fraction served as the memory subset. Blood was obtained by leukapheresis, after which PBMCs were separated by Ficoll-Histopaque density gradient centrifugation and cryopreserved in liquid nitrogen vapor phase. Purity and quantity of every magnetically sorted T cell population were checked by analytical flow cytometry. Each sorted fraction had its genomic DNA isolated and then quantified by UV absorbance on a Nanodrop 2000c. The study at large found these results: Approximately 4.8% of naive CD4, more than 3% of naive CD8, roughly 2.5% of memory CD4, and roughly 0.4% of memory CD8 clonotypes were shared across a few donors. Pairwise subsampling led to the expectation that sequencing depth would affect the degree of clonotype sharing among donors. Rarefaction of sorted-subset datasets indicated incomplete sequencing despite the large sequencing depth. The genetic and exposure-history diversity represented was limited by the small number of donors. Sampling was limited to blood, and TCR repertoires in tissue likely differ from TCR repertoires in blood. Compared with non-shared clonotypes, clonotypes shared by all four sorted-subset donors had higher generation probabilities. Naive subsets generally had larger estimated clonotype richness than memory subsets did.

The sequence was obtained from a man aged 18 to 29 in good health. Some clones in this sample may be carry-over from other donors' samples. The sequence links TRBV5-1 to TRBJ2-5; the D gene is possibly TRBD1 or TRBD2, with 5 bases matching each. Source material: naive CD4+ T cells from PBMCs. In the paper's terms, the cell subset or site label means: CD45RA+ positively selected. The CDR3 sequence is CASSLGVGDETQYF. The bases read TGCGCCAGCAGCTTGGGCGTGGGGGACGAGACCCAGTACTTC. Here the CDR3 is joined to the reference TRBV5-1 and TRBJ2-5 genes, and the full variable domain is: KAGVTQTPRYLIKTRGQQVTLSCSPISGHRSVSWYQQTPGQGLQFLFEYFSETQRNKGNFPGRFSGRQFSNSRSEMNVSTLELGDSALYLCASSLGVGDETQYFGPGTRLLVL.